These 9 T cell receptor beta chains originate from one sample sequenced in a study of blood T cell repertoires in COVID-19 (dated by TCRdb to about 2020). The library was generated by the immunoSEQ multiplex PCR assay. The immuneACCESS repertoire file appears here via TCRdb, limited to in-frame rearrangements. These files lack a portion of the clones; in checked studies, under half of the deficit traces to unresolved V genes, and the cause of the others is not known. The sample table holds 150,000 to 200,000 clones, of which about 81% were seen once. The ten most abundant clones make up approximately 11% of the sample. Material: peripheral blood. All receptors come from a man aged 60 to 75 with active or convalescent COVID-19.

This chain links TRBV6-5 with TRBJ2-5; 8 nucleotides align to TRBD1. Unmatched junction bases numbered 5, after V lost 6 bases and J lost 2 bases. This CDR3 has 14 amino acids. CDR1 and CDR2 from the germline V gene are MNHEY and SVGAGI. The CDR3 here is CASRPQGGQETQYF. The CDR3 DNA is TGTGCCAGCAGACCACAGGGGGGACAAGAGACCCAGTACTTC.

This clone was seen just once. The CDR3 DNA sequence: TGTGCCAGCTCCCCGACAGGGGGCGGAGATCAGCCCCAGCATTTT. This gives the protein CASSPTGGGDQPQHF. This sequence joins TRBV18 and TRBJ1-5; 10 nucleotides line up with TRBD1. V lost 6 bases and J lost 5; bases outside the gene matches: 7. The CDR3 runs to 15 residues. Germline CDR1 KGHSH, CDR2 LQKENI.

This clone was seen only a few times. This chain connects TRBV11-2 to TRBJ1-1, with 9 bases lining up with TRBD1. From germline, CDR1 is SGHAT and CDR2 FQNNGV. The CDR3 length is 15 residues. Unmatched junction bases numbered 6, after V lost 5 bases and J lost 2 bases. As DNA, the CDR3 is TGTGCCAGCAGCCCCCGACAGGGGGGCAACACTGAAGCTTTCTTT. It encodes CASSPRQGGNTEAFF.

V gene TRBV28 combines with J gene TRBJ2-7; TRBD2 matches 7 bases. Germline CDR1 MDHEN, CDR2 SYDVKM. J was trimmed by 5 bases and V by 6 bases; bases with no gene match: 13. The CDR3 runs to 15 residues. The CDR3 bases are TGTGCCAGCAGAGGCCAGGGAGGCGGGAGTAACGAGCAGTACTTC. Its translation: CASRGQGGGSNEQYF.

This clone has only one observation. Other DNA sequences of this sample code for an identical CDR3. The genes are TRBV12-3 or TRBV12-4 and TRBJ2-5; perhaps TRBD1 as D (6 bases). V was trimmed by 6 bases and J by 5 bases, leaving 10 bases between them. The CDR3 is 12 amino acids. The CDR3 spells CASSPRGETQYF. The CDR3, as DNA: TGTGCCAGCAGCCCTAGGGGGGAGACCCAGTACTTC.

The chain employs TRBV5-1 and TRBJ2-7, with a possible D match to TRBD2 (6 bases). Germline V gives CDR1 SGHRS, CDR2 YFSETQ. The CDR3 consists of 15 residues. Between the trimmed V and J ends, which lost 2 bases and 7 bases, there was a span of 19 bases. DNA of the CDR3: TGCGCCAGCAGCTTTAATAGCGGCCTAAAGGAGGAGCAGTACTTC. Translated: CASSFNSGLKEEQYF.

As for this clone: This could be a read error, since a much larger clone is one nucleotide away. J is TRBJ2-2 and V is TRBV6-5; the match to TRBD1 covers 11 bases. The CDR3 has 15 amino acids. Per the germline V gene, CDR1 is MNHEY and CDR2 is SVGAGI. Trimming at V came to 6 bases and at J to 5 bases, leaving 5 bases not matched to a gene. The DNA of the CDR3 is TGTGCCAGCAGAACCGGGACAGGGGGAACCGGGGAGCTGTTTTTT. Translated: CASRTGTGGTGELFF.

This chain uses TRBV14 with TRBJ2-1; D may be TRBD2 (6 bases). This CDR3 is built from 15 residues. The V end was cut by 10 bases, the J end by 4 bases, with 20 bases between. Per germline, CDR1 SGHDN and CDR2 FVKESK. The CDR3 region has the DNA TGTGCCACAAGTAAAAATAGCGGTAATTACAATGAGCAGTTCTTC. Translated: CATSKNSGNYNEQFF.

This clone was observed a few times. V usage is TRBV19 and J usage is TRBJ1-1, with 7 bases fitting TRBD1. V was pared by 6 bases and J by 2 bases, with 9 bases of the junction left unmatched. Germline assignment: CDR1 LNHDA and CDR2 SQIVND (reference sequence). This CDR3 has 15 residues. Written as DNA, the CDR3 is TGTGCCAGTAGGCAAAGGGCAGGGGGAAACACTGAAGCTTTCTTT. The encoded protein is CASRQRAGGNTEAFF.